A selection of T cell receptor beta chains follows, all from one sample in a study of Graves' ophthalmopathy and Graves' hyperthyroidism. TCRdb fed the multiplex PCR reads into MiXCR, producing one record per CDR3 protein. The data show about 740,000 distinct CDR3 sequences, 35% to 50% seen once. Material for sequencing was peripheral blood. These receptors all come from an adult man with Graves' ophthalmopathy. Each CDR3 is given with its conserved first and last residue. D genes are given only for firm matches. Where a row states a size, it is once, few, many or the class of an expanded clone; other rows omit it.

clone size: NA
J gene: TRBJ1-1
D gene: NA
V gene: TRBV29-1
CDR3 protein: CSVAVGKEAFF
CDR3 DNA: TGCAGCGTTGCGGTAGGGAAGGAAGCTTTCTTT

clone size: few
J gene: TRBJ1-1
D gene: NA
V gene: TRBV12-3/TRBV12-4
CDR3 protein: CASSFGVDTEAFF
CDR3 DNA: TGTGCCAGCAGTTTTGGGGTCGACACTGAAGCTTTCTTT

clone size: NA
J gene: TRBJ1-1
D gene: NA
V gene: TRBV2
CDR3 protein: CASSPPGRGNTEAFF
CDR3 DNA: TGTGCCAGCAGCCCTCCCGGACGGGGGAACACTGAAGCTTTCTTT

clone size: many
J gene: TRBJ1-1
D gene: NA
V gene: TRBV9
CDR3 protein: CASSPSGHLNTEAFF
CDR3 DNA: TGTGCCAGCAGCCCCAGCGGACACTTGAACACTGAAGCTTTCTTT

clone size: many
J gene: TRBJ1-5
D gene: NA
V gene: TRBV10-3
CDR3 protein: CAISEGGSNQPQHF
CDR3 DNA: TGTGCCATCAGTGAGGGGGGGAGCAATCAGCCCCAGCATTTT

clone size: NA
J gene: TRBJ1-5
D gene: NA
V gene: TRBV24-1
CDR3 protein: CASSYSSRVGQPQHF
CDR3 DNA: TGTGCCAGCAGTTACTCGAGCAGGGTGGGTCAGCCCCAGCATTTT

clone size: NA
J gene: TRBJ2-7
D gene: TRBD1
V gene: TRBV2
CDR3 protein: CASSKWTGEHEQYF
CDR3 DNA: TGTGCCAGCAGCAAGTGGACAGGGGAGCACGAGCAGTACTTC

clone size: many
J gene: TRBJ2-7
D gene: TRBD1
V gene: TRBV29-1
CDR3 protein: CSVRDRLWQYF
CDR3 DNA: TGCAGCGTCCGGGACAGGTTGTGGCAGTACTTC

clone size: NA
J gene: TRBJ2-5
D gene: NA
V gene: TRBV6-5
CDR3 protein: CASSPRASQETQHF
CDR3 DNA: TGTGCCAGCAGTCCTCGGGCTAGCCAAGAGACCCAGCACTTC

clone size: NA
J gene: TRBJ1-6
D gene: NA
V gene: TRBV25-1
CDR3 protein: CASGHGGNSPLHF
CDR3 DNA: TGTGCCAGCGGGCACGGTGGGAATTCACCCCTCCACTTT

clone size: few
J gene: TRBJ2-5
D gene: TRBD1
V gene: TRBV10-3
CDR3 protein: CASSYSSGTGGETQYF
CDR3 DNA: TGTGCCAGCAGTTATTCGTCCGGGACAGGGGGAGAGACCCAGTACTTC

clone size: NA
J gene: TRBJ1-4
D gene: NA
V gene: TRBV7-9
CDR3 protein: CASSPRLEEKLFF
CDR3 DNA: TGTGCCAGCAGCCCAAGATTGGAGGAAAAACTGTTTTTT

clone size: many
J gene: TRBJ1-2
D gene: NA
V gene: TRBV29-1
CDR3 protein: CSVLWDERGYTF
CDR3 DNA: TGCAGCGTTCTCTGGGATGAGCGGGGCTACACCTTC

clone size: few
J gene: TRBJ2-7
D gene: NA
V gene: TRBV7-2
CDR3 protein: CASSSPLEIEQYF
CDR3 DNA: TGTGCCAGCAGCTCCCCGCTAGAGATCGAGCAGTACTTC

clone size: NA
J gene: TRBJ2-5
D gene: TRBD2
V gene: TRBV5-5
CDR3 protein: CASSLPSGAETQYF
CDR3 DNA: TGTGCCAGCAGTTTGCCCAGCGGGGCTGAGACCCAGTACTTC

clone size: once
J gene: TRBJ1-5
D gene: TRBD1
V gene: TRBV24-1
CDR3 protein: CASTETGGIDQPQHF
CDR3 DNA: TGTGCCAGCACCGAGACAGGGGGAATAGATCAGCCCCAGCATTTT

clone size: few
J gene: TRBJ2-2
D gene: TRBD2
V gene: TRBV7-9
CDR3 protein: CASSLRVNGRTNTGELFF
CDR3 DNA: TGTGCCAGCAGCTTAAGGGTGAACGGGAGGACGAACACCGGGGAGCTGTTTTTT

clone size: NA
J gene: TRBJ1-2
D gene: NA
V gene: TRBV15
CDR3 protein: CATSRVTRVGGYTF
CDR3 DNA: TGTGCCACCAGCAGAGTAACCAGGGTCGGGGGCTACACCTTC

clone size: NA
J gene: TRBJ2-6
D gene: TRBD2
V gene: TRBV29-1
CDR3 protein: CSATVGLSRVSGANVLTF
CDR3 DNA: TGCAGCGCAACGGTGGGACTATCGAGGGTCTCTGGGGCCAACGTCCTGACTTTC

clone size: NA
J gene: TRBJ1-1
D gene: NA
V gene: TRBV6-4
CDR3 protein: CASTDTHLGRSNTEAFF
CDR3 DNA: TGTGCCAGCACCGACACCCATCTGGGCAGAAGTAACACTGAAGCTTTCTTT

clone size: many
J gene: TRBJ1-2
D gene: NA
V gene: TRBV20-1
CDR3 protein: CSARGQAYGYTF
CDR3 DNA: TGCAGTGCTAGAGGGCAGGCCTATGGCTACACCTTC

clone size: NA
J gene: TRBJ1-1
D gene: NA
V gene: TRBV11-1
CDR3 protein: CASSSGGMSTEAFF
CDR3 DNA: TGTGCCAGCTCATCCGGGGGGATGAGTACTGAAGCTTTCTTT

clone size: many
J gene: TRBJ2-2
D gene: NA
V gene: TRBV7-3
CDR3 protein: CASSLTGSGELFF
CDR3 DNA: TGTGCCAGCAGCTTGACTGGTTCCGGGGAGCTGTTTTTT

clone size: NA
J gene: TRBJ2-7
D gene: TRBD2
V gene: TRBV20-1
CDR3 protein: CSATLAGLSYEQYF
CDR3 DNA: TGCAGTGCCACCCTAGCGGGACTTTCCTACGAGCAGTACTTC

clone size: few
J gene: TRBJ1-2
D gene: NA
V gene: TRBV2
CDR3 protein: CASRPLGYGYTF
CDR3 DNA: TGTGCCAGCAGACCCCTCGGCTATGGCTACACCTTC

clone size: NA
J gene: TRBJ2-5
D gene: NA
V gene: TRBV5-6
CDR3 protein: CASSFLGGQLRKTQYF
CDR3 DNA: TGTGCCAGCAGCTTTCTAGGCGGACAGTTAAGAAAGACCCAGTACTTC

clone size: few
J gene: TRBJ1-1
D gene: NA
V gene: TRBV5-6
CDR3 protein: CASSLDGSNTEAFF
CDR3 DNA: TGTGCCAGCAGCTTGGACGGATCGAACACTGAAGCTTTCTTT

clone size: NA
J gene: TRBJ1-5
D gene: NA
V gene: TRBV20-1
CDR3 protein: CSATPGNQPQHF
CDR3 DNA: TGCAGTGCAACCCCGGGCAATCAGCCCCAGCATTTT

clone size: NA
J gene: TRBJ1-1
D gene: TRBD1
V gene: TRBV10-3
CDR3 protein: CASSRSTGAKNTEAFF
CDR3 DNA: TGTGCCAGCAGTCGATCGACAGGGGCTAAGAACACTGAAGCTTTCTTT

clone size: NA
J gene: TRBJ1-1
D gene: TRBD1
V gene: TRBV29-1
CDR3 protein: CSVVFLRDRDGEAFF
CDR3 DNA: TGCAGCGTTGTGTTCCTCCGGGACAGGGACGGTGAAGCTTTCTTT

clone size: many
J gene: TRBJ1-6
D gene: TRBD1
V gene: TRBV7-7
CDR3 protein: CASSRGTGNSPLHF
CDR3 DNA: TGTGCTAGCAGCCGAGGGACAGGGAATTCACCCCTCCACTTT

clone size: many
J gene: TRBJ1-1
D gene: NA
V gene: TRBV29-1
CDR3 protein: CSVRGGRSTEAFF
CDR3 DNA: TGCAGCGTGAGGGGGGGGCGCAGCACTGAAGCTTTCTTT

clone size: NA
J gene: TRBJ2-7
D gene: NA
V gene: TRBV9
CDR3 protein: CASSQDNRRADSFSYEQYF
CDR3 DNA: TGTGCCAGCAGCCAAGATAATCGCCGCGCGGACTCCTTTTCCTACGAGCAGTACTTC

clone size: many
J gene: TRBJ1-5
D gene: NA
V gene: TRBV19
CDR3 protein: CASSTRQVGHQPQHF
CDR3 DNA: TGTGCCAGTAGTACTCGACAGGTTGGGCATCAGCCCCAGCATTTT

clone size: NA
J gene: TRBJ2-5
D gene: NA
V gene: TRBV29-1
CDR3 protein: CSGYYLAQETQYF
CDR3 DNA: TGCAGCGGCTACTACCTCGCCCAAGAGACCCAGTACTTC

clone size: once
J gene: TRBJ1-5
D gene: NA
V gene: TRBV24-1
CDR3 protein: CATSLAETSNQPQHF
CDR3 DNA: TGTGCCACCAGTTTAGCAGAGACTAGCAATCAGCCCCAGCATTTT

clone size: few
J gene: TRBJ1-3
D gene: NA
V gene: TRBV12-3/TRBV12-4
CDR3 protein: CASRGVGSSGNTIYF
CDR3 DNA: TGTGCCAGCAGGGGTGTGGGGAGCTCTGGAAACACCATATATTTT

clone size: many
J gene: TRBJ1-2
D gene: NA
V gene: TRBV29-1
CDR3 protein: CSVEGITNYGYTF
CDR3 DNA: TGCAGCGTTGAAGGGATTACTAACTATGGCTACACCTTC

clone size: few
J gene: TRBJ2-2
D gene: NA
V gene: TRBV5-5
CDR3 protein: CASSYTGNELFF
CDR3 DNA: TGTGCCAGCAGCTATACAGGGAATGAGCTGTTTTTT

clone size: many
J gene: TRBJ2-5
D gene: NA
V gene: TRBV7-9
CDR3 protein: CASSSSTVQETQYF
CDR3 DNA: TGTGCCAGCAGCTCATCGACAGTTCAAGAGACCCAGTACTTC

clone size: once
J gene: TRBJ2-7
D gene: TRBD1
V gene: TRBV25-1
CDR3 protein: CASSLGTGTHEQYF
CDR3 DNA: TGTGCCAGCAGTCTCGGGACAGGCACCCACGAGCAGTACTTC

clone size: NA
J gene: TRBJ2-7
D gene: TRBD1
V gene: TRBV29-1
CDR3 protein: CSVDGRGRGYEQYF
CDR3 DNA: TGCAGCGTTGATGGCAGGGGGCGCGGGTACGAGCAGTACTTC

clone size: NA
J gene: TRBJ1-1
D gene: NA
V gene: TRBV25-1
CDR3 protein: CASIRGAGNTEAFF
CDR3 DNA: TGTGCCAGCATTCGGGGGGCCGGGAACACTGAAGCTTTCTTT